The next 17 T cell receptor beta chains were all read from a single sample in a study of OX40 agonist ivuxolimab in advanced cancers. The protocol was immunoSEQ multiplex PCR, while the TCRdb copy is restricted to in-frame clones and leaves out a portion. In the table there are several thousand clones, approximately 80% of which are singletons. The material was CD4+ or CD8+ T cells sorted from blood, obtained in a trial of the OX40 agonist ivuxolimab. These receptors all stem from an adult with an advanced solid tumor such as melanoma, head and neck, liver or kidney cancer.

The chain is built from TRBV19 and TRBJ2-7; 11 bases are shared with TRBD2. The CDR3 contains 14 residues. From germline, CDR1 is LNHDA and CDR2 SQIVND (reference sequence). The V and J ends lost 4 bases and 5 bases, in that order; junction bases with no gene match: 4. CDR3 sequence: CASSTSGGPHEQYF. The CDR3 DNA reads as TGTGCCAGTAGTACTAGCGGGGGGCCTCACGAGCAGTACTTC.

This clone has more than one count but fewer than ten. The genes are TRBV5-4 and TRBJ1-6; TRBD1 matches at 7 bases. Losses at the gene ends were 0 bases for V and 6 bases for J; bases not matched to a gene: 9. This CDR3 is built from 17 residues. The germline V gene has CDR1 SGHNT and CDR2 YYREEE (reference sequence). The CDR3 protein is CASSLEGAYSSNSPLHF. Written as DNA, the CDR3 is TGTGCCAGCAGCTTGGAGGGGGCGTATAGCAGTAATTCACCCCTCCACTTT.

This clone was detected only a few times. The DNA for the CDR3 is TGTGCCAGCAGCGTAGGCGGCGGGCCTAACTCCTACAATGAGCAGTTCTTC. Translated, it gives CASSVGGGPNSYNEQFF. V usage is TRBV9 and J usage is TRBJ2-1; weak D call: TRBD2 (5 bases). V was trimmed by 0 bases and J by 0 bases, leaving 13 bases between them. Germline V gene lookup returns CDR1 SGDLS and CDR2 YYNGEE. This CDR3 contains 17 residues.

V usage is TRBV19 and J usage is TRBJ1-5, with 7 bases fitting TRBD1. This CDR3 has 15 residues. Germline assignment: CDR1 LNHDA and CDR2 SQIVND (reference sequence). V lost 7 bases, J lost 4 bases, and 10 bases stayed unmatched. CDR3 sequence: CASTLGTAENQPQHF. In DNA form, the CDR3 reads TGTGCCAGTACCCTTGGGACAGCTGAGAATCAGCCCCAGCATTTT. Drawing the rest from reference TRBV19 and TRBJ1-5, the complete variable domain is DGGITQSPKYLFRKEGQNVTLSCEQNLNHDAMYWYRQDPGQGLRLIYYSQIVNDFQKGDIAEGYSVSREKKESFPLTVTSAQKNPTAFYLCASTLGTAENQPQHFGDGTRLSIL.

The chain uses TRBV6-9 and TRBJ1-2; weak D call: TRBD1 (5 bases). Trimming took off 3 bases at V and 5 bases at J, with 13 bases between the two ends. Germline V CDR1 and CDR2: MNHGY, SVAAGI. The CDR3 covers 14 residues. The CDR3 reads CASSYSQGGYGYTF. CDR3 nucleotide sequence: TGTGCCAGCAGTTACTCCCAGGGAGGATATGGCTACACCTTC.

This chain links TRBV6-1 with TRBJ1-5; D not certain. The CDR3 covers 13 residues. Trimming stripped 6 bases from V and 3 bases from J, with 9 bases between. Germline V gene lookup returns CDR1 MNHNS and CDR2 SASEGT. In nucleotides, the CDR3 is TGTGCCAGCAGAACGGGGATCAATCAGCCCCAGCATTTT. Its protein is CASRTGINQPQHF.

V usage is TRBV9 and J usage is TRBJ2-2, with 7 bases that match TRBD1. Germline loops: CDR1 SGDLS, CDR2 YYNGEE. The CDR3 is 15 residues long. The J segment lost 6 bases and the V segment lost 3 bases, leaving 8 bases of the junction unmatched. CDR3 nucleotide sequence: TGTGCCAGCAGCGAGGATTCTCAGGGGGCCGGGGAGCTGTTTTTT. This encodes CASSEDSQGAGELFF.

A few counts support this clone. CDR3 sequence reads: CASSERYYNEQFF. The CDR3 nucleotides are TGTGCCAGCAGTGAGCGGTACTACAATGAGCAGTTCTTC. The chain joins TRBV2 to TRBJ2-1; D uncertain. The CDR3 spans 13 residues. Germline V gives CDR1 SNHLY, CDR2 FYNNEI. The germline V and J ends were trimmed by 3 bases and 3 bases, with 6 bases remaining between them. The variable domain in full, with the rest retrieved from reference TRBV2 and TRBJ2-1, is EPEVTQTPSHQVTQMGQEVILRCVPISNHLYFYWYRQILGQKVEFLVSFYNNEISEKSEIFDDQFSVERPDGSNFTLKIRSTKLEDSAMYFCASSERYYNEQFFGPGTRLTVL.

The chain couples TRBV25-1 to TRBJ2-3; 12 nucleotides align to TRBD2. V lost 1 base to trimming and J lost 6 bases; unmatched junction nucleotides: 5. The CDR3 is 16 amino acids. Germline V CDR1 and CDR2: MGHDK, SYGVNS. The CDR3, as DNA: TGTGCCAGCAGTGAATTCGGACTAGCGGGGCCGGATACGCAGTATTTT. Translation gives CASSEFGLAGPDTQYF.

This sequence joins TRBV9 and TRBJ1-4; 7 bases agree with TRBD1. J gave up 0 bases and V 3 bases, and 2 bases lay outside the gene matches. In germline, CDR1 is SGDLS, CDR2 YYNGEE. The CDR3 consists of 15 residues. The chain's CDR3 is CASSGGQSTNEKLFF. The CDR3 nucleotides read TGTGCCAGCAGCGGGGGACAGTCAACTAATGAAAAACTGTTTTTT.

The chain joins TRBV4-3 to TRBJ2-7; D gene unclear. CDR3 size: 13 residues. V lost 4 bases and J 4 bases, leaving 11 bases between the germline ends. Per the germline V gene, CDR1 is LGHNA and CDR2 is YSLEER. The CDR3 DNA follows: TGCGCCAGCAGCCGGACCGTAGGGTACGAGCAGTACTTC. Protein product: CASSRTVGYEQYF.

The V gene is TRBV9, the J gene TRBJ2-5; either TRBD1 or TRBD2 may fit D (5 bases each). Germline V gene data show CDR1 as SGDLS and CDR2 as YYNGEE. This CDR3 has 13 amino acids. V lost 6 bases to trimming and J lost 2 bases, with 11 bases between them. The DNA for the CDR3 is TGTGCCAGCAACCGGGACGGACAAGAGACCCAGTACTTC. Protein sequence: CASNRDGQETQYF.

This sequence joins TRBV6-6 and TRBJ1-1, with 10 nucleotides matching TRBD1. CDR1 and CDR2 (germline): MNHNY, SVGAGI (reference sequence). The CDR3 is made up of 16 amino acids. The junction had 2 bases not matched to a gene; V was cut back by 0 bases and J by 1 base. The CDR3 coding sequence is TGTGCCAGCAGTTACTCGTGGGACAGGGGGAACACTGAAGCTTTCTTT. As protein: CASSYSWDRGNTEAFF.

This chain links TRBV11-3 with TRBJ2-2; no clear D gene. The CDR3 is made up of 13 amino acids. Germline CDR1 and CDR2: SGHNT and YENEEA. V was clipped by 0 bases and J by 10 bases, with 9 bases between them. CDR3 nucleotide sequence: TGTGCCAGCAGCTTAGACTACGGAGTGGAGCTGTTTTTT. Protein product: CASSLDYGVELFF.

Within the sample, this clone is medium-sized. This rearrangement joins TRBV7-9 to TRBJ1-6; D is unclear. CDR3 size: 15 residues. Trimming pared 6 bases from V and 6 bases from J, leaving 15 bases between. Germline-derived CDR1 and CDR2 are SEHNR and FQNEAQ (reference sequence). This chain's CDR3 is CASRPDIELNSPLHF. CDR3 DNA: TGTGCCAGCAGACCCGACATAGAACTTAATTCACCCCTCCACTTT.

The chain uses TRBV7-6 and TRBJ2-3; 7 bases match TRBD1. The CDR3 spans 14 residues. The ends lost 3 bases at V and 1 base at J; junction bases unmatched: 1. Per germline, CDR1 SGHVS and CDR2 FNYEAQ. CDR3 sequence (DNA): TGTGCCAGCAGCTTTACAGGGGGCACAGATACGCAGTATTTT. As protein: CASSFTGGTDTQYF.

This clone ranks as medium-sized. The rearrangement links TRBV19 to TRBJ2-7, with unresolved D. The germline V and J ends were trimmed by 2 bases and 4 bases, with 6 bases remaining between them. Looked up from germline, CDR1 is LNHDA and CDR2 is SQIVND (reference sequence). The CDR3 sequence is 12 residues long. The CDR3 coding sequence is TGTGCCAGTAGTATAATCGGATACGAGCAGTACTTC. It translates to CASSIIGYEQYF. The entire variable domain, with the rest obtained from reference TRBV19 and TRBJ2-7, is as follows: DGGITQSPKYLFRKEGQNVTLSCEQNLNHDAMYWYRQDPGQGLRLIYYSQIVNDFQKGDIAEGYSVSREKKESFPLTVTSAQKNPTAFYLCASSIIGYEQYFGPGTRLTVT.